This T cell receptor beta chain was found in a study of shared clonotypes between healthy human individuals. The assay ran at deep level. Evenly divided among several immunoSEQ plates was the genomic DNA of each subset. Clones were read by immunoSEQ multiplex PCR, and TCRdb kept only the in-frame ones, dropping some. The sample records fewer than 2.5 million clones, approximately 93% being singletons. Healthy and HIV-negative, the adult donors had no recent acute infections or vaccinations. The CDR3 covers 15 residues. Germline CDR1 is MGHDK and CDR2 is SYGVNS. Germline trimming cut 4 bases from V and 2 bases from J; bases unmatched to any gene: 5. As concerns this clone: As yet, its antigen is unknown.

Study-level points and caveats: Clonotype sharing levels among donors were expected to vary with sequencing depth.

The V and J genes are TRBV25-1 and TRBJ2-3, with 8 bases that match TRBD1. Sequencing was done on a sample of naive CD4+ T cells from PBMCs. The sample's subset: CD45RA+ positively selected. The TCR sequence derives from a man younger than 30 in good health. Some clones in this sample may be carry-over from other donors' samples. The DNA for the CDR3 is TGTGCCAGCAGTGTCGGGACAGGCGCCACAGATACGCAGTATTTT. Protein sequence: CASSVGTGATDTQYF.